This TCR beta chain appears in the sequencing data of a study of a mutant IDH1 vaccine in newly diagnosed glioma. Background on the study: Previous care, which was radiotherapy, temozolomide, or both, most often involved both. V12 fell at week 35 and V13, the study end, at week 47. Study outcomes and limitations: Pseudoprogression appeared independent of alterations in top peripheral clonotypes.

Clones were read by immunoSEQ multiplex PCR, and TCRdb kept only the in-frame ones, dropping some. The profile covers tens of thousands of clones, with over 75% appearing a single time and about 4.9% taken by the ten largest. About this clone itself: The target antigen is unknown.

Time point noted: week 47, end of study. Alongside topical imiquimod, each dose of vaccine comprised 300 ug of mutant IDH1 20-mer peptide. CDR1 and CDR2 from the germline V gene are ENHRY and SYGVKD. Trimming shortened V by 5 bases and J by 0 bases, and 11 bases separated the two germline ends. The CDR3 sequence is 15 residues long. The V and J genes are TRBV10-3 and TRBJ1-3; D unresolved. The TCR comes from a woman aged 40 to 55 with glioma. Some clones in this sample may be carry-over from other donors' samples. This material consisted of PBMCs, taken from a glioma patient whose treatment included an IDH1 peptide vaccine. CDR3 in DNA: TGTGCCATCAGTTTTAGTGGGAGCTCTGGAAACACCATATATTTT. It is translated as CAISFSGSSGNTIYF.